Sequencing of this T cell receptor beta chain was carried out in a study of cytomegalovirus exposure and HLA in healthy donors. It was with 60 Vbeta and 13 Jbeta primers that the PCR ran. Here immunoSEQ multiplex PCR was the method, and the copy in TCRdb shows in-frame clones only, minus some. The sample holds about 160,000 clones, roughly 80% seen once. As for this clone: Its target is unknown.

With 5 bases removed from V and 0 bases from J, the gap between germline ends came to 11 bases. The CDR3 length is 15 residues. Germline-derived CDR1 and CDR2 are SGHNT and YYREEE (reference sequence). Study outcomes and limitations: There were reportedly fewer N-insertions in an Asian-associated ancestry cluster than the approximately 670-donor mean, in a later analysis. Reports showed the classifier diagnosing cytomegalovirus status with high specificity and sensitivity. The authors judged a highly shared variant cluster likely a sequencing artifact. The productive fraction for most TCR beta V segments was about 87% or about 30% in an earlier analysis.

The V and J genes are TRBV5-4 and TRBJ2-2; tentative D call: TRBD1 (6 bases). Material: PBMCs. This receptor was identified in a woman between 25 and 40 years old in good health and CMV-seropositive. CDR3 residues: CASSPGHPNTGELFF. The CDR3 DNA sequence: TGTGCCAGCAGTCCGGGACACCCGAACACCGGGGAGCTGTTTTTT.